One sample yielded the 2 T cell receptor beta chains listed below, sequenced in a study of blood T cells in healthy people across ages. A second PCR of about 6 to 12 cycles used a sample-barcoded 5' primer and a J-beta primer mix. TCRdb re-called the 5' RACE reads through MiXCR, storing one row per CDR3 protein. The table has fewer than 950,000 distinct CDR3 sequences, less than 70% seen once. The sample was blood. These receptor sequences come from a man at least 80 years old in good health.

There are a few counts of this clonotype. The chain carries TRBV18 and TRBJ2-1; D could derive from TRBD1 or TRBD2 (5 bases each). The length of the CDR3 is 15 residues. Per the germline V gene, CDR1 is KGHSH and CDR2 is LQKENI. V gave up 3 bases and J gave up 4 bases, with 13 bases separating them. The CDR3 DNA follows: TGTGCCAGCTCACCTACGGTCGGGGCTTACAATGAGCAGTTCTTC. Residues: CASSPTVGAYNEQFF.

The V and J genes are TRBV20-1 and TRBJ2-5, with D perhaps TRBD2 (6 bases). V was cut by 5 bases and J by 2 bases, with 12 bases left in between. Germline CDR1 reads DFQATT; CDR2 reads SNEGSKA (reference sequence). This CDR3 has 13 amino acids. The CDR3 DNA reads as TGCAGTGCTGGGGCGGGGATTCAAGAGACCCAGTACTTC. The encoded protein is CSAGAGIQETQYF.